These 4 T cell receptor beta chains came from one sample sequenced in a study of T cell clonality in common variable immunodeficiency. Using immunoSEQ multiplex PCR, the repertoire was profiled, and TCRdb retains in-frame clones only, with some absent. The sample shows around 55,000 clones, none of them appearing just once. The sequencing input was peripheral blood mononuclear cells. These receptors originate from a person aged 18 to 70 in good health.

Comment on this clone: Sequencing ends 3 residues short of the CDR3 end; the germline J gene provides the rest. The gene calls are TRBV30 and TRBJ2-2; D ambiguous. This CDR3 has 14 residues. Germline V CDR1 and CDR2: GTSNPN, SVGIG (reference sequence). CDR3: CAWSLVPEHSPLFF. Incomplete CDR3 DNA: TGTGCCTGGAGTCTAGTCCCAGAACATTCACCG.

This clone was observed at least ten times. The CDR3 end is not reached by the read, which stops 3 residues before it; the germline J gene fills it in. The rearrangement joins TRBV10-1 to TRBJ2-1, with TRBD2 matching 11 bases. Germline V lookup: CDR1 WNHNN, CDR2 SYGVQD (reference sequence). The CDR3 consists of 17 residues. Trimming removed 2 bases from V and 2 bases from J; junction bases left unmatched: 5. CDR3 protein: CASSEGSGRAPYNEQFF. The covered CDR3 bases are TGCGCCAGCAGTGAGGGTAGCGGGAGGGCCCCCTACAATGAG.

This clone occurred many times. The read terminates 3 residues before the CDR3 end, so the remaining end is supplied by the germline J gene. V is TRBV7-2 and J is TRBJ1-6; 10 positions match TRBD1. Germline CDR1 is SGHTA and CDR2 is FQGNSA. The CDR3 spans 15 residues. V gave up 2 bases and J gave up 7 bases; unmatched junction bases: 2. Incomplete CDR3 DNA: TGTGCCAGCAGCTTATCGGGACAGGGGAATTCACCC. It specifies CASSLSGQGNSP. The full CDR3 is CASSLSGQGNSPLHF.

This clone appeared many times. The missing CDR3 end, 3 residues past where the read stops, is filled in from the germline J gene. The V gene is TRBV5-1, the J gene TRBJ1-2; 8 bases are a match to TRBD1. Germline values: CDR1 SGHRS, CDR2 YFSETQ. This CDR3 is 17 amino acids long. With 5 bases clipped from V and 2 bases from J, the junction kept 14 bases outside the gene matches. The CDR3 region is CASRPGGQGYRNYGYTF. CDR3 bases read: TGCGCCAGCAGACCTGGAGGACAGGGCTACCGAAACTATGGC.